This TCR beta chain was recovered during a study of blood T cell repertoires in COVID-19. Germline-derived CDR1 and CDR2 are SGHRS and YFSETQ. V lost 0 bases, J lost 11 bases, and 14 bases lay in between. This CDR3 comprises 13 residues. In the study's own analysis: How many nucleated cells were present was estimated from reference gene primer amplification. Assay: immunoSEQ multiplex PCR; the TCRdb copy retains only in-frame clones and omits some. V and J calls plus clone size are reproduced from that table; the DNA served to infer D and trimming. The table includes about 230,000 clones, over 65% detected once.

The rearrangement uses TRBV5-1 and TRBJ1-1, with D unclear. Sequencing was performed on peripheral blood. The receptor comes from a woman between 70 and 85 years old with active or convalescent COVID-19. CDR3 nucleotide sequence: TGCGCCAGCAGCTTGGAGGCGCCCCGGGTGGCTTTCTTT. Translation: CASSLEAPRVAFF.